A selection of T cell receptor beta chains follows, all from one sample in a study of naive CD8 T cells in extremely preterm neonates. Sequenced by immunoSEQ multiplex PCR; TCRdb stores in-frame clones only, minus some. The table has more than 20,000 clones, roughly 88% seen once; the top ten hold about 0.85%. What was sequenced was naive CD8+ T cells from cord blood. The receptor source for this set is a boy who was born preterm. CDR3s include the opening cysteine and the closing phenylalanine or tryptophan. D genes are given only for firm matches. Clone size, where shown, is once, few, many, or a class for clones that have expanded.

j_call clone_size v_call d_call cdr3_nt cdr3_aa
TRBJ2-7 NA TRBV7-8 NA TGTGCCAGCAGGCCGGACTACTCCTACGAGCAGTACTTC CASRPDYSYEQYF
TRBJ2-7 NA TRBV6-5 NA TGTGCCAGCAGTTACGGGGGTGGGCAGTACTTC CASSYGGGQYF
TRBJ2-1 NA TRBV7-9 TRBD1 TGTGCCAGCAGCGGACAGGGCAATGAGCAGTTCTTC CASSGQGNEQFF
TRBJ2-7 NA TRBV13 TRBD1 TGTGCCAGCAGCTTAGGGACAGGGTACGAGCAGTACTTC CASSLGTGYEQYF
TRBJ2-3 NA TRBV6-4 TRBD2 TGTGCCAGCAGTCTAGCGGGGGAAGAAGATACGCAGTATTTT CASSLAGEEDTQYF
TRBJ2-3 NA TRBV11-2 TRBD2 TGTGCCAGCAGCTGGACTAGCGGGGGGGCAGATACGCAGTATTTT CASSWTSGGADTQYF
TRBJ1-1 NA TRBV10-2 TRBD1 TGCGCCACCCCAGGGAGGACAGGGAACACTGAAGCTTTCTTT CATPGRTGNTEAFF
TRBJ2-1 NA TRBV11-1 NA TGTGCCAGCAGCTTCGACAGCGAGGGCTACAATGAGCAGTTCTTC CASSFDSEGYNEQFF
TRBJ2-2 once TRBV10-2 TRBD2 TGCGCCAGCAGCTGGACTAGCGGGGGCACCGGGGAGCTGTTTTTT CASSWTSGGTGELFF
TRBJ1-2 NA TRBV29-1 NA TGCAGCGTTGAAGGGACAGTTGGCTACACCTTC CSVEGTVGYTF
TRBJ1-1 NA TRBV27 TRBD1 TGTGCCAGCAGTTTAACAGGGGGCACTGAAGCTTTCTTT CASSLTGGTEAFF
TRBJ2-5 NA TRBV7-3 NA TGTGCCAGCAGCTTAGGGACACAAGAGACCCAGTACTTC CASSLGTQETQYF
TRBJ1-2 NA TRBV29-1 NA TGCAGCGTTGAAGACAATAACTATGGCTACACCTTC CSVEDNNYGYTF
TRBJ2-1 NA TRBV6-5 NA TGTGCCAGCAGTTACGGGGGCTCCTACAATGAGCAGTTCTTC CASSYGGSYNEQFF
TRBJ2-3 NA TRBV6-6 NA TGTGCCAGCAGTTACGGCGGGGGCACAGATACGCAGTATTTT CASSYGGGTDTQYF
TRBJ2-2 NA TRBV27 NA TGTGCCAGCAGTCCAGACTCCGTTGGGGGGGAGCTGTTTTTT CASSPDSVGGELFF
TRBJ1-1 once TRBV27 NA TGTGCCAGCAGTTTGGGCACTGAAGCTTTCTTT CASSLGTEAFF